These T cell receptor beta chains were read from a single sample in a study of cytotoxic CD8 clonotypes in ibrutinib-treated CLL. Assay used: immunoSEQ multiplex PCR; TCRdb lists only in-frame clones, some missing. In the table there are about 160,000 clones, roughly 77% of which are singletons. Here the sequenced sample was PBMCs, taken after 12 months of ibrutinib treatment. The receptors were sampled from a human donor with chronic lymphocytic leukemia. Both conserved end residues are part of each CDR3. Each record gives: V gene, D gene, J gene, CDR3 length, clone size, CDR3 protein, CDR3 DNA. A D gene is named only where the DNA matches it firmly. A clone size is listed for some rows: how often the clone was seen (once, few, many), or a class if it is expanded.

>TRBV4-1|NA|TRBJ1-2|19|few
CASSQERVGQGRINYGYTF
TGCGCCAGCAGCCAAGAGCGGGTGGGGCAGGGGAGGATTAACTATGGCTACACCTTC
>TRBV2|TRBD1|TRBJ1-1|16|NA
CASSTQGAVGSTEAFF
TGTGCCAGCAGTACCCAGGGGGCGGTGGGCAGCACTGAAGCTTTCTTT
>TRBV5-6|NA|TRBJ1-1|14|NA
CASSSGLNLFRAFF
TGTGCCAGCAGCTCTGGTCTAAACCTCTTTAGAGCTTTCTTT
>TRBV28|NA|TRBJ1-1|11|NA
CVSSRLQEAFF
TGTGTCAGCAGCCGGTTGCAAGAAGCTTTCTTT
>TRBV14|NA|TRBJ2-2|13|NA
CASSQLETGELFF
TGTGCCAGCAGCCAGTTAGAGACCGGGGAGCTGTTTTTT
>TRBV15|TRBD1|TRBJ2-5|15|few
CATSRDPGQQETQYF
TGTGCCACCAGCAGAGATCCGGGACAGCAAGAGACCCAGTACTTC
>TRBV4-3|NA|TRBJ2-7|14|NA
CASSQDSQPYEQYF
TGCGCCAGCAGCCAAGACAGCCAGCCCTACGAGCAGTACTTC
>TRBV4-2|TRBD2|TRBJ2-1|17|once
CASSQGTSGLPYNEQFF
TGTGCCAGCAGCCAAGGGACTAGCGGGCTACCCTACAATGAGCAGTTCTTC
>TRBV9|NA|TRBJ2-7|15|once
CASSVGLLALNEQYF
TGTGCCAGCAGCGTAGGTTTACTGGCCTTAAACGAGCAGTACTTC
>TRBV11-3|NA|TRBJ1-1|14|NA
CASSPDTGNAEAFF
TGTGCCAGCAGCCCGGACACAGGGAACGCTGAAGCTTTCTTT
>TRBV28|NA|TRBJ1-1|16|NA
CASSRLDAYTDRRAFF
TGTGCCAGCAGTAGATTAGACGCATACACTGATAGGAGAGCTTTCTTT
>TRBV29-1|TRBD1|TRBJ1-5|15|NA
CSVGNRTGGSQPQHF
TGCAGCGTTGGTAACCGGACAGGGGGCTCACAGCCCCAGCATTTT
>TRBV29-1|NA|TRBJ2-1|14|NA
CSVGVGTTYNEQFF
TGCAGCGTTGGTGTGGGGACAACCTACAATGAGCAGTTCTTC
>TRBV4-3|NA|TRBJ2-7|15|many
CASSRESGTSYEQYF
TGCGCCAGCAGCCGAGAATCCGGGACCAGCTACGAGCAGTACTTC
>TRBV28|NA|TRBJ1-3|15|NA
CASGRRGRTGNTIYF
TGTGCCAGCGGAAGGCGGGGGAGAACTGGAAACACCATATATTTT
>TRBV9|NA|TRBJ1-3|16|NA
CASSVALRLSGNTIYF
TGTGCCAGCAGCGTAGCTCTGAGATTATCTGGAAACACCATATATTTT
>TRBV4-1|NA|TRBJ1-6|19|NA
CASSQGLFGLSSYNSPLHF
TGCGCCAGCAGCCAAGGATTGTTCGGACTGAGCTCCTATAATTCACCCCTCCACTTT
>TRBV9|NA|TRBJ2-1|17|NA
CASSVSNNAGTAGEQFF
TGTGCCAGCAGCGTATCGAACAATGCGGGGACGGCTGGTGAGCAGTTCTTC
>TRBV5-4|NA|TRBJ2-2|15|NA
CASSLDSLNTGELFF
TGTGCCAGCAGCTTGGACAGTTTGAACACCGGGGAGCTGTTTTTT